What follows are 26 T cell receptor beta chains derived from one specimen sequenced in a study of blood T cell repertoires in COVID-19. Only in-frame clones appear in the TCRdb table, and some are missing; sequencing was by immunoSEQ multiplex PCR. The sample carries about 280,000 clones, 65% to 90% recorded once. Sample: peripheral blood. Every receptor here comes from a man aged 45-65 years with active or convalescent COVID-19.

This clone has more than one count but fewer than ten. This chain uses TRBV9 with TRBJ1-2; 7 nucleotides line up with TRBD1. The CDR3 is 15 residues long. With 0 bases clipped from V and 3 bases from J, the junction kept 5 bases outside the gene matches. CDR1 and CDR2 from the germline V gene are SGDLS and YYNGEE. The CDR3 bases are TGTGCCAGCAGCGTAGTTGGACAGGAGGACTATGGCTACACCTTC. Protein product: CASSVVGQEDYGYTF.

The chain links TRBV11-3 to TRBJ2-2, with D uncertain. CDR3 length equals 14 residues. Germline values: CDR1 SGHNT, CDR2 YENEEA. Trimming stripped 2 bases from V and 3 bases from J, with 7 bases between. CDR3 in amino acids: CASSLLQDTGELFF. DNA for the CDR3: TGTGCCAGCAGCTTATTACAAGACACCGGGGAGCTGTTTTTT.

The CDR3, as DNA: TGTGCCACCAGCAGGGCCACTAGCGGGAGGGCCAGGGAGACCCAGTACTTC. Translated, it gives CATSRATSGRARETQYF. This chain links TRBV15 with TRBJ2-5; 13 nucleotides align to TRBD2. Germline CDR1 and CDR2: LNHNV and YYDKDF (reference sequence). The junction had 9 bases not matched to a gene; V was cut back by 3 bases and J by 5 bases. The CDR3 contains 17 residues.

The chain couples TRBV5-4 to TRBJ2-5; TRBD1 agrees at 9 bases. The junction had 9 bases not matched to a gene; V was cut back by 3 bases and J by 6 bases. The CDR3 loop spans 15 amino acids. Germline loops: CDR1 SGHNT, CDR2 YYREEE (reference sequence). CDR3 DNA sequence: TGTGCCAGCAGCTCAGCCCGGGACAGGGTTAAGACCCAGTACTTC. Amino acids: CASSSARDRVKTQYF.

In this sample, this clone turned up a few times. J is TRBJ1-1 and V is TRBV27; possibly TRBD1 for D (6 bases). Looked up from germline, CDR1 is MNHEY and CDR2 is SMNVEV (reference sequence). Trimming removed 5 bases from V and 1 base from J, with 11 bases in between. The CDR3 length is 14 residues. The CDR3 here is CASSTRTANTEAFF. CDR3 in DNA: TGTGCCAGCAGTACTAGGACAGCGAACACTGAAGCTTTCTTT.

V gene TRBV29-1 combines with J gene TRBJ1-4; D is perhaps TRBD1 (6 bases). V lost 4 bases, J lost 5 bases, and 8 bases lay in between. The V gene's germline CDR1 is SQVTM and CDR2 ANQGSEA. This CDR3 has 12 residues. The DNA for the CDR3 is TGCAGCGTTGTAGACAGGAATGAAAAACTGTTTTTT. Translated, it gives CSVVDRNEKLFF.

This clone was found once. The chain is built from TRBV4-1 and TRBJ2-1; D perhaps matches TRBD2 (6 bases). Germline V lookup: CDR1 MGHRA, CDR2 YSYEKL. This CDR3 region has 16 residues. Trimming took off 3 bases at V and 1 base at J, with 13 bases between the two ends. The CDR3 spells CASSQPGTQSYNEQFF. Written as DNA, the CDR3 is TGCGCCAGCAGCCAGCCCGGGACTCAGTCCTACAATGAGCAGTTCTTC.

In its sample, this clone was seen a few times. CDR3 residues: CASDRGTGTSYEQYF. In DNA form, the CDR3 reads TGCGCCAGCGATAGAGGGACAGGAACCTCCTACGAGCAGTACTTC. The chain joins TRBV5-1 to TRBJ2-7; 8 bases are a match to TRBD1. J lost 0 bases, V lost 7 bases, and 9 bases had no gene match. Germline CDR1 and CDR2: SGHRS and YFSETQ. CDR3 length: 15 amino acids.

The J gene is TRBJ2-1, the V gene TRBV6-2 or TRBV6-3, with 7 bases matching TRBD2. CDR3 length: 13 amino acids. Unmatched junction bases numbered 7, after V lost 4 bases and J lost 10 bases. Germline V gene sequence: CDR1 MNHEY, CDR2 SVGEGT. CDR3 DNA: TGTGCCAGCAGTTCCGACCCTAGCGGCGAGCAGTTCTTC. The encoded protein is CASSSDPSGEQFF.

The genes are TRBV19 and TRBJ1-5; 9 nucleotides agree with TRBD1. In germline, CDR1 is LNHDA, CDR2 SQIVND (reference sequence). The CDR3 is made up of 13 amino acids. After removal of 5 bases from V and 6 bases from J, the junction contained 2 bases not matched to a gene. CDR3 amino acids: CASSGDRVQPQHF. CDR3 nucleotide sequence: TGTGCCAGTAGTGGGGACAGGGTTCAGCCCCAGCATTTT.

The V call is TRBV2, the J call TRBJ2-5; possibly TRBD2 for D (6 bases). Trimming left V 5 bases short and J 5 bases short, with 18 bases between. CDR1 is SNHLY, CDR2 FYNNEI, per germline. CDR3 length: 15 amino acids. CDR3 loop: CASSSSRTGGETQYF. The DNA for the CDR3 is TGTGCCAGCAGTAGCTCCCGTACTGGGGGGGAGACCCAGTACTTC.

This clone appeared a single time. The chain uses TRBV10-3 and TRBJ2-1; weak D call: TRBD1 (6 bases). Trimming took off 4 bases at V and 3 bases at J, with 7 bases between the two ends. CDR3 length equals 13 residues. The germline V gene has CDR1 ENHRY and CDR2 SYGVKD. The CDR3 DNA sequence: TGTGCCATCAGTGGGGACAACTACAATGAGCAGTTCTTC. Protein sequence: CAISGDNYNEQFF.

This clone was counted many times. The sample carries other DNA sequences with the same CDR3. The CDR3 here is CASSLGGNYGYTF. CDR3 bases: TGTGCCAGCAGCTTGGGAGGGAACTATGGCTACACCTTC. The chain joins TRBV5-4 to TRBJ1-2; no definite D call. The germline gives CDR1 SGHNT, CDR2 YYREEE (reference sequence). The CDR3 is 13 amino acids. Trimming removed 0 bases from V and 2 bases from J, with 5 bases in between.

This chain links TRBV2 with TRBJ2-7; TRBD2 aligns across 7 bases. With V trimmed by 3 bases and J by 1 base, 9 bases remained unmatched. The CDR3 spans 16 residues. Germline loops: CDR1 SNHLY, CDR2 FYNNEI. The CDR3 spells CASSDSQLARSYEQYF. The DNA for the CDR3 is TGTGCCAGCAGTGATTCCCAACTAGCGCGTTCCTACGAGCAGTACTTC.

DNA for the CDR3: TGTGCCAGCAGGGTCTTCGGCGGGGAGAGCTATGGCTACACCTTC. This translates into CASRVFGGESYGYTF. The chain couples TRBV2 to TRBJ1-2; no firm D call. Trimming pared 6 bases from V and 4 bases from J, leaving 18 bases between. This CDR3 region has 15 residues. Germline CDR1 is SNHLY and CDR2 is FYNNEI.

V gene TRBV24-1 combines with J gene TRBJ2-1; the match to TRBD2 covers 14 bases. Losses at the gene ends were 2 bases for V and 9 bases for J; bases not matched to a gene: 5. Germline assignment: CDR1 KGHDR and CDR2 SFDVKD. This CDR3 region has 16 residues. The CDR3 nucleotides read TGTGCCACCAGTGATTCGACTAGCGGGAGGGCGGGTGAGCAGTTCTTC. It encodes CATSDSTSGRAGEQFF.

V and J are TRBV7-9 and TRBJ2-7; tentatively, D is TRBD2 (5 bases). Trimming took off 4 bases at V and 2 bases at J, with 9 bases between the two ends. The CDR3 runs 13 residues. From germline, CDR1 is SEHNR and CDR2 FQNEAQ (reference sequence). As DNA, the CDR3 is TGTGCCAGCAGCTCCGCCGGGGCCTACGAGCAGTACTTC. This codes for CASSSAGAYEQYF. Complete variable domain (other parts from reference TRBV7-9 and TRBJ2-7): DTGVSQNPRHKITKRGQNVTFRCDPISEHNRLYWYRQTLGQGPEFLTYFQNEAQLEKSRLLSDRFSAERPKGSFSTLEIQRTEQGDSAMYLCASSSAGAYEQYFGPGTRLTVT.

The chain links TRBV28 to TRBJ2-3, with 7 bases identical to TRBD2. V shed 6 bases, J shed 3 bases, and the junction held 9 bases outside the gene matches. Germline V CDR1 and CDR2: MDHEN, SYDVKM. This CDR3 is built from 15 residues. DNA for the CDR3: TGTGCCAGCAGAGGCGCGGGAGCTTGGACAGATACGCAGTATTTT. Its protein is CASRGAGAWTDTQYF.

The J gene is TRBJ2-5, the V gene TRBV4-1; weak D call: TRBD2 (6 bases). In germline, CDR1 is MGHRA, CDR2 YSYEKL. V lost 6 bases, J lost 5 bases, and 13 bases lay in between. The CDR3 length is 13 residues. This chain's CDR3 is CASSRLALETQYF. The CDR3 nucleotides are TGCGCCAGCAGTCGCCTAGCGCTGGAGACCCAGTACTTC.

V and J are TRBV7-3 and TRBJ2-1, with 8 bases lining up with TRBD1. V gave up 5 bases and J gave up 0 bases; unmatched junction bases: 3. The length of the CDR3 is 15 residues. Germline V gene sequence: CDR1 SGHTA, CDR2 FQGTGA. CDR3 DNA: TGTGCCAGCAGCGCAGACAGGGGCTCCTACAATGAGCAGTTCTTC. Protein: CASSADRGSYNEQFF.

The V gene is TRBV3-1 (or the pseudogene TRBV3-2), the J gene TRBJ2-7, with 7 bases lining up with TRBD1. The ends lost 1 base at V and 0 bases at J; junction bases unmatched: 3. The CDR3 contains 15 residues. Looked up from germline, CDR1 is LGHDT and CDR2 is YNNKEL (reference sequence). The CDR3 reads CASSQGGTASYEQYF. CDR3 bases: TGTGCCAGCAGCCAAGGTGGGACAGCCTCCTACGAGCAGTACTTC.

This clone was recorded only once. The V and J genes are TRBV12-5 and TRBJ2-1; 9 nucleotides align to TRBD1. V lost 6 bases, J lost 8 bases, and 8 bases stayed unmatched. This CDR3 is built from 14 residues. The germline V gene encodes CDR1 LGHNT and CDR2 FRNRAP. The CDR3 sequence: CASGKGQGGDEQFF. In DNA form, the CDR3 reads TGTGCTAGTGGGAAGGGACAGGGTGGTGATGAGCAGTTCTTC.

The chain links TRBV3-1 (or the pseudogene TRBV3-2) to TRBJ2-3; 8 bases map to TRBD1. The CDR3 runs to 15 residues. J lost 4 bases, V lost 3 bases, and 6 bases had no gene match. Germline CDR1 reads LGHDT; CDR2 reads YNNKEL (reference sequence). CDR3: CASSQTGQGPDTQYF. The CDR3 nucleotides read TGTGCCAGCAGCCAGACCGGACAGGGACCAGATACGCAGTATTTT.

This chain connects TRBV30 to TRBJ2-1; TRBD2 matches 11 bases. This CDR3 spans 15 amino acids. Germline V CDR1 and CDR2: GTSNPN, SVGIG (reference sequence). J gave up 7 bases and V 5 bases, and 10 bases lay outside the gene matches. CDR3 region: CAWGLAGGGGNEQFF. The CDR3 coding sequence is TGTGCCTGGGGGCTAGCGGGAGGTGGAGGGAATGAGCAGTTCTTC.

The genes are TRBV10-3 and TRBJ2-5; D is possibly TRBD1 (5 bases). CDR1 and CDR2 from the germline V gene are ENHRY and SYGVKD. Trimming removed 0 bases at V and 4 bases at J, with 9 bases between. This CDR3 contains 14 residues. CDR3 protein: CAISESQGGETQYF. The DNA of the CDR3 is TGTGCCATCAGTGAGTCCCAGGGTGGAGAGACCCAGTACTTC.

V and J are TRBV10-2 and TRBJ2-7; TRBD1 might be the D (6 bases). The CDR3 has 14 residues. Trimming removed 6 bases from V and 2 bases from J, with 14 bases in between. Germline-derived CDR1 and CDR2 are WSHSY and SAAADI. The CDR3 spells CASRLRQGTYEQYF. CDR3 coding DNA: TGCGCCAGCAGATTACGGCAGGGGACCTACGAGCAGTACTTC.